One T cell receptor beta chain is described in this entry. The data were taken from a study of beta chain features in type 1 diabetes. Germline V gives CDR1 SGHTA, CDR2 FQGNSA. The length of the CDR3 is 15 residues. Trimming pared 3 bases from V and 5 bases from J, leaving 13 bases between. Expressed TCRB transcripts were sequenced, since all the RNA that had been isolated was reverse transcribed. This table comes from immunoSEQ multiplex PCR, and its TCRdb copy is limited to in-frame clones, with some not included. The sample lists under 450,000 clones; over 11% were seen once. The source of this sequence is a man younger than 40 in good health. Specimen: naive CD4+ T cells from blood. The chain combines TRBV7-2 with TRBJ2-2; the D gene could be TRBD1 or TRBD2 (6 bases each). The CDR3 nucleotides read TGTGCCAGCAGCTTCAGGGGAGGCAAGACCGGGGAGCTGTTTTTT. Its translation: CASSFRGGKTGELFF.